The sequence of this T cell receptor beta chain was determined in a study of T cell responses to AZD1222 COVID-19 vaccine. TCRdb's copy holds only in-frame clones and misses some; the assay was immunoSEQ multiplex PCR. The sample shows about 200,000 clones, 90% to 95% of them seen only once. Per germline, CDR1 SGHNT and CDR2 YYREEE (reference sequence). Trimming took 0 bases from V and 3 from J, leaving 0 bases between them. This CDR3 is 11 amino acids long. The material was peripheral blood, obtained 28 days after the second AZD1222 dose. The chain has TRBV5-4 and TRBJ1-2; D not certain. The receptor was isolated from an adult who received the AZD1222 COVID-19 vaccine. The CDR3 bases are TGTGCCAGCAGCTTGGACTATGGCTACACCTTC. This codes for CASSLDYGYTF.